The 18 T cell receptor beta chains presented below share a single source sample, sequenced in a study of shared clonotypes between healthy human individuals. Clones were read by immunoSEQ multiplex PCR, and TCRdb kept only the in-frame ones, dropping some. Of more than 90,000 clones in the sample, around two thirds were seen once. The sample consisted of memory CD8+ T cells sorted from blood. Subset of the sample: CD45RO+ cells pooled with CCR7-negative TemRA cells. The receptors originated from a man aged 25 to 40 in good health.

This chain links TRBV19 with TRBJ2-7; TRBD1 agrees at 9 bases. The ends lost 6 bases at V and 4 bases at J; junction bases unmatched: 7. Germline V gene data show CDR1 as LNHDA and CDR2 as SQIVND (reference sequence). This CDR3 spans 14 amino acids. CDR3 sequence (DNA): TGTGCCAGTAGCCTTCGAGGGACAGGGTACGAGCAGTACTTC. It translates to CASSLRGTGYEQYF.

This clone was seen once. The chain combines TRBV11-2 with TRBJ2-1, with no clear D. Trimming cost V 4 bases and J 2 bases, with 3 bases left between them. This CDR3 is 12 amino acids long. Per the germline V gene, CDR1 is SGHAT and CDR2 is FQNNGV. CDR3 nucleotide sequence: TGTGCCAGCAGCTCTACCTACAATGAGCAGTTCTTC. Translation gives CASSSTYNEQFF.

The V gene is TRBV28, the J gene TRBJ2-7; 7 bases line up with TRBD2. J gave up 2 bases and V 6 bases, and 22 bases lay outside the gene matches. Germline loops: CDR1 MDHEN, CDR2 SYDVKM. The CDR3 is made up of 19 amino acids. CDR3 nucleotide sequence: TGTGCCAGCAGCTCTCTGATGGTGGCTAGCGGAAATAGAGCCTACGAGCAGTACTTC. This sequence encodes CASSSLMVASGNRAYEQYF.

The chain employs TRBV5-1 and TRBJ2-7, with D possibly TRBD2 on 6 matching bases. Germline CDR1 SGHRS, CDR2 YFSETQ. The germline V and J ends were trimmed by 3 bases and 3 bases, with 13 bases remaining between them. The length of the CDR3 is 14 residues. The CDR3 loop reads CASSSYGTHYEQYF. The CDR3 nucleotides are TGCGCCAGCAGCTCGTACGGGACTCACTACGAGCAGTACTTC.

This chain links TRBV28 with TRBJ2-1, with D maybe TRBD1 (5 bases). The CDR3 loop spans 15 amino acids. V lost 3 bases and J lost 0, with 9 bases in between. The germline CDR1 and CDR2 sequences are MDHEN and SYDVKM. CDR3 protein: CASSFWGFSYNEQFF. The CDR3 region has the DNA TGTGCCAGCAGTTTTTGGGGCTTCTCCTACAATGAGCAGTTCTTC.

This sequence joins TRBV10-3 and TRBJ2-1; 13 bases are shared with TRBD2. CDR3 size: 20 residues. The V gene's germline CDR1 is ENHRY and CDR2 SYGVKD. V shed 2 bases, J shed 8 bases, and the junction held 18 bases outside the gene matches. As DNA, the CDR3 is TGTGCCATCAGTGAGCCCACGTTAACTCGACTAGCGGGAGGTATGGATGAGCAGTTCTTC. This gives the protein CAISEPTLTRLAGGMDEQFF.

The DNA of the CDR3 is TGTGCCAGCAGTACGACTAGCGGCTATTATACGCAGTATTTT. Translation gives CASSTTSGYYTQYF. The chain joins TRBV2 to TRBJ2-3; 9 nucleotides line up with TRBD2. Looked up from germline, CDR1 is SNHLY and CDR2 is FYNNEI. The CDR3 extends over 14 amino acids. J lost 7 bases, V lost 5 bases, and 7 bases had no gene match.

This clone turned up a few times. The chain is built from TRBV28 and TRBJ2-7; perhaps TRBD2 as D (5 bases). With 5 bases removed from V and 4 bases from J, the gap between germline ends came to 15 bases. CDR3 length: 14 amino acids. CDR1 MDHEN and CDR2 SYDVKM come from the germline V gene. The CDR3 sequence: CASSRTLGEYEQYF. In DNA, the CDR3 is TGTGCCAGCAGTCGCACCCTCGGGGAGTACGAGCAGTACTTC.

The rearrangement joins TRBV2 to TRBJ2-2, with 10 nucleotides matching TRBD2. Germline CDR1 is SNHLY and CDR2 is FYNNEI. With V trimmed by 7 bases and J by 5 bases, 4 bases remained unmatched. This CDR3 is 14 amino acids long. The CDR3 sequence: CASIQAGGTGELFF. The CDR3 nucleotides read TGTGCCAGCATACAAGCGGGAGGGACCGGGGAGCTGTTTTTT.

V is TRBV7-9 and J is TRBJ1-1; D possibly corresponds to TRBD1 (5 bases). Trimming left V 5 bases short and J 7 bases short, with 14 bases between. The CDR3 consists of 13 residues. Germline CDR1 reads SEHNR; CDR2 reads FQNEAQ (reference sequence). As DNA, the CDR3 is TGTGCCAGCAGCCAAATCCGGGACGGTGAAGCTTTCTTT. It yields the protein CASSQIRDGEAFF.

The chain employs TRBV28 and TRBJ1-4, with D hard to call. The CDR3 totals 13 residues. In germline, CDR1 is MDHEN, CDR2 SYDVKM. V gave up 3 bases and J gave up 5 bases, with 7 bases separating them. CDR3 protein: CASSLYGNEKLFF. CDR3 DNA: TGTGCCAGCAGTTTGTATGGAAATGAAAAACTGTTTTTT.

As concerns this clone: Just one base apart from a much larger clone, this may be a read error. The chain couples TRBV6-4 to TRBJ2-1; 11 positions agree with TRBD1. The CDR3 has 15 residues. In germline, CDR1 is MRHNA, CDR2 SNTAGT. CDR3 amino acids: CAGSAGTGGYNEQFF. CDR3 nucleotides: TGTGCCGGCAGTGCCGGGACAGGGGGCTACAATGAGCAGTTCTTC.

The chain links TRBV7-8 to TRBJ2-7, with D unresolved. V shed 4 bases and J shed 2 bases, with 15 bases lying between them. The CDR3 is 15 amino acids. CDR1 and CDR2 (germline): SGHVS, FQNEAQ. In DNA, the CDR3 is TGTGCCAGCAGCTCCGGGCGAGTTGGAACCTACGAGCAGTACTTC. Its protein is CASSSGRVGTYEQYF. Full variable domain (rest looked up from reference TRBV7-8 and TRBJ2-7): GAGVSQSPRYKVAKRGQDVALRCDPISGHVSLFWYQQALGQGPEFLTYFQNEAQLDKSGLPSDRFFAERPEGSVSTLKIQRTQQEDSAVYLCASSSGRVGTYEQYFGPGTRLTVT.

V gene TRBV7-9 combines with J gene TRBJ2-7, with TRBD2 matching 9 bases. The germline V gene encodes CDR1 SEHNR and CDR2 FQNEAQ (reference sequence). V was pared by 2 bases and J by 6 bases, with 14 bases of the junction left unmatched. This CDR3 spans 17 amino acids. The CDR3 DNA reads as TGTGCCAGCAGCTTACTCTGGAGCGGGAGGCCCCCGGGCGAGCAGTACTTC. This codes for CASSLLWSGRPPGEQYF.

This clone came up a few times. The chain is built from TRBV27 and TRBJ2-5; TRBD1 matches 9 bases. CDR3 length: 16 amino acids. J lost 5 bases, V lost 0 bases, and 7 bases had no gene match. Germline assignment: CDR1 MNHEY and CDR2 SMNVEV (reference sequence). This CDR3 reads CASSLSAGQGSETQYF. CDR3 nucleotide sequence: TGTGCCAGCAGTTTATCGGCGGGACAGGGATCTGAGACCCAGTACTTC.

The chain employs TRBV5-1 and TRBJ1-4, with no clear D. CDR3 size: 9 residues. V was cut by 9 bases and J by 14 bases, with 11 bases left in between. In germline, CDR1 is SGHRS, CDR2 YFSETQ. DNA of the CDR3: TGCGCCATCCCCCGCGCCCTGTTTTTT. It translates to CAIPRALFF.

The chain links TRBV28 to TRBJ2-7; D gene unclear. Trimming pared 10 bases from V and 2 bases from J, leaving 12 bases between. Per germline, CDR1 MDHEN and CDR2 SYDVKM. The CDR3 sequence is 12 residues long. The CDR3 sequence is CATSHDTYEQYF. For the CDR3, the DNA is TGTGCCACGAGCCACGACACCTACGAGCAGTACTTC.

The chain carries TRBV5-1 and TRBJ2-3; unclear D gene. The V gene lost 4 bases and the J gene lost 4 bases, with 10 bases spanning the gap. Germline assignment: CDR1 SGHRS and CDR2 YFSETQ. The length of the CDR3 is 13 residues. The CDR3 coding sequence is TGCGCCAGCAGCCCTTCAGTTGCAGATACGCAGTATTTT. The encoded protein is CASSPSVADTQYF.